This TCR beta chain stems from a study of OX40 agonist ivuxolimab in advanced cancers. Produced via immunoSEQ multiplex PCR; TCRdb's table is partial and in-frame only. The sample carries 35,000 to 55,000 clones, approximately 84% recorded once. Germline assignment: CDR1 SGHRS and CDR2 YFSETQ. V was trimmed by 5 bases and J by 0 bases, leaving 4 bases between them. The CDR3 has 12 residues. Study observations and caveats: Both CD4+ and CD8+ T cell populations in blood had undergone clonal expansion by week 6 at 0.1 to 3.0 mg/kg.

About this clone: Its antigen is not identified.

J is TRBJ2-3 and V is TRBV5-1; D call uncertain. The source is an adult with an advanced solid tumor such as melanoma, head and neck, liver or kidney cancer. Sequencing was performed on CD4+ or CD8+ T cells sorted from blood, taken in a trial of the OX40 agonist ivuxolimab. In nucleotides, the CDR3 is TGCGCCAGCAGTGGGAGCACAGATACGCAGTATTTT. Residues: CASSGSTDTQYF.